These 19 T cell receptor beta chains came from one sample sequenced in a study of T-cell memory formation after mild COVID-19. In TCRdb, the 5' RACE reads were re-called with MiXCR into one record per CDR3 protein. Of some 130,000 distinct CDR3 sequences listed, roughly 15% were seen once; the top ten hold over 11%. Sequenced: PBMCs or a T cell subset sorted from them (not recorded which). The source of these receptors is an adult woman who had mild COVID-19 (a few samples of this study predate the infection). Cell type and time point are not known.

The chain links TRBV12-3 or TRBV12-4 to TRBJ2-3; D unresolved. The CDR3 contains 14 residues. The germline V and J ends were trimmed by 0 bases and 2 bases, with 6 bases remaining between them. CDR3 loop: CASSLARYTDTQYF. The CDR3 nucleotides are TGTGCCAGCAGTTTAGCCCGATACACAGATACGCAGTATTTT.

V and J are TRBV24-1 and TRBJ2-1, with D unclear. The CDR3 extends over 16 amino acids. Trimming pared 4 bases from V and 0 bases from J, leaving 12 bases between. Germline CDR1 KGHDR, CDR2 SFDVKD. The CDR3 DNA sequence: TGTGCCACCAGTGAGCGGACGGTTAGCTCCTACAATGAGCAGTTCTTC. Translation: CATSERTVSSYNEQFF.

This sequence joins TRBV19 and TRBJ1-1; D is uncertain. Germline lookup yields CDR1 LNHDA and CDR2 SQIVND (reference sequence). The length of the CDR3 is 14 residues. Trimming left V 6 bases short and J 1 base short, with 12 bases between. The CDR3 DNA follows: TGTGCCAGTAGGCCAGGCGTATGGAACACTGAAGCTTTCTTT. This encodes CASRPGVWNTEAFF.

This clonotype was seen a few times. This rearrangement joins TRBV25-1 to TRBJ2-7, with no clear D. This CDR3 contains 11 residues. The V end was cut by 3 bases, the J end by 5 bases, with 5 bases between. Germline-derived CDR1 and CDR2 are MGHDK and SYGVNS. In nucleotides, the CDR3 is TGTGCCAGCAGTGAGCGACACGAGCAGTACTTC. This translates into CASSERHEQYF.

This clonotype has more than one count but fewer than ten. The chain employs TRBV6-5 and TRBJ2-3; D tentatively reads TRBD1 or TRBD2 (6 bases each). Trimming left V 6 bases short and J 3 bases short, with 13 bases between. Germline CDR1 is MNHEY and CDR2 is SVGAGI. This CDR3 region has 14 residues. The CDR3 DNA reads TGTGCCAGCAGGACAGGAGGGGCTACAGATACGCAGTATTTT. Protein: CASRTGGATDTQYF.

The rearrangement joins TRBV4-2 to TRBJ1-2, with TRBD1 matching over 8 bases. This CDR3 has 18 residues. The V gene end was trimmed by 1 base and the J gene end by 1 base; junction bases not matched to a gene: 11. Germline CDR1 LGHNA, CDR2 YNFKEQ. CDR3 nucleotides: TGTGCCAGCAGCCAAGTGCCCGGGACAGGTGACCTTAACTATGGCTACACCTTC. Its protein is CASSQVPGTGDLNYGYTF.

This clonotype was observed a few times. The CDR3 spells CASTPLEAASYEQYF. CDR3 nucleotides: TGTGCCAGCACTCCTCTCGAGGCAGCTAGCTACGAGCAGTACTTC. V is TRBV28 and J is TRBJ2-7; no reliable D call. CDR1 and CDR2 from the germline V gene are MDHEN and SYDVKM. CDR3 length: 15 residues. Trimming removed 7 bases at V and 3 bases at J, with 19 bases between.

This sequence joins TRBV6-5 and TRBJ1-3; weak D call: TRBD1 (6 bases). Per the germline V gene, CDR1 is MNHEY and CDR2 is SVGAGI. CDR3 length: 14 amino acids. Trimming removed 11 bases from V and 4 bases from J, with 18 bases in between. The CDR3 region is CAARGLGAGNTIYF. The CDR3 DNA follows: TGTGCCGCAAGGGGGTTAGGGGCGGGAAACACCATATATTTT.

This clonotype turned up a few times. The chain links TRBV29-1 to TRBJ2-3, with 7 bases identical to TRBD1. CDR3 length equals 13 residues. V trimming: 5 bases; J trimming: 3 bases; junction bases outside the gene matches: 5. Per the germline V gene, CDR1 is SQVTM and CDR2 is ANQGSEA. The CDR3 protein is CSVKGALTDTQYF. In DNA form, the CDR3 reads TGCAGCGTTAAGGGGGCGCTTACAGATACGCAGTATTTT.

The J gene is TRBJ2-2, the V gene TRBV7-2; no reliable D call. CDR1 is SGHTA, CDR2 FQGNSA, per germline. This CDR3 has 13 residues. The V gene lost 5 bases and the J gene lost 5 bases, with 9 bases spanning the gap. CDR3 in amino acids: CASSHDFTGELFF. For the CDR3, the DNA is TGTGCCAGCAGCCACGACTTTACCGGGGAGCTGTTTTTT.

Written as DNA, the CDR3 is TGTGCCAGCAGGGTTTTACTAGCGGGAGTGGGGAATGAGCAGTTCTTC. It yields the protein CASRVLLAGVGNEQFF. The gene calls are TRBV28 and TRBJ2-1; the match to TRBD2 covers 11 bases. Germline V CDR1 and CDR2: MDHEN, SYDVKM. The CDR3 has 16 residues. V lost 6 bases to trimming and J lost 7 bases; unmatched junction nucleotides: 11. Full variable domain (rest looked up from reference TRBV28 and TRBJ2-1): DVKVTQSSRYLVKRTGEKVFLECVQDMDHENMFWYRQDPGLGLRLIYFSYDVKMKEKGDIPEGYSVSREKKERFSLILESASTNQTSMYLCASRVLLAGVGNEQFFGPGTRLTVL.

The chain employs TRBV24-1 and TRBJ1-6, with TRBD1 as a possible D gene (6 bases). The V end was cut by 2 bases, the J end by 7 bases, with 11 bases between. Per germline, CDR1 KGHDR and CDR2 SFDVKD. CDR3 length equals 15 residues. For the CDR3, the DNA is TGTGCCACCAGTGATTCCGGGACACCGAATTCACCCCTCCACTTT. Translating it yields CATSDSGTPNSPLHF.

This clonotype occurred a few times. V is TRBV7-2 and J is TRBJ2-7, with 9 bases fitting TRBD1. Trimming at V came to 5 bases and at J to 3 bases, leaving 8 bases not matched to a gene. Germline CDR1 is SGHTA and CDR2 is FQGNSA. The CDR3 loop spans 15 amino acids. CDR3 protein: CASSPYAGQGYEQYF. CDR3 DNA sequence: TGTGCCAGCAGCCCCTACGCGGGACAGGGCTACGAGCAGTACTTC.

The chain has TRBV12-3 or TRBV12-4 and TRBJ2-7; D remains unclear. Deletions cut 6 bases from V and 3 bases from J, with 12 bases between. The CDR3 has 13 amino acids. In DNA, the CDR3 is TGTGCCAGCAGCCTCTCCCGAGACTACGAGCAGTACTTC. This codes for CASSLSRDYEQYF.

In its sample, this clonotype was seen a few times. The chain combines TRBV14 with TRBJ2-7, with TRBD1 identical over 9 bases. Germline CDR1 reads SGHDN; CDR2 reads FVKESK. The trim removed 2 bases at V and 3 bases at J, leaving 5 bases unmatched. This CDR3 is built from 15 residues. The CDR3 region has the DNA TGTGCCAGCAGCCAACGACAGGGGGTCGGCTACGAGCAGTACTTC. Translating it yields CASSQRQGVGYEQYF.

This clonotype was seen a handful of times. V usage is TRBV30 and J usage is TRBJ2-1; possibly TRBD1 for D (5 bases). The germline V gene encodes CDR1 GTSNPN and CDR2 SVGIG (reference sequence). The CDR3 contains 18 residues. Trimming cost V 0 bases and J 2 bases, with 20 bases left between them. The DNA of the CDR3 is TGTGCCTGGAGTGTATCGGTAGGGGCAGCAGGCCCCTACAATGAGCAGTTCTTC. Its translation is CAWSVSVGAAGPYNEQFF.

V gene TRBV10-2 combines with J gene TRBJ2-2; 7 bases align to TRBD2. This CDR3 is built from 15 residues. Germline CDR1 WSHSY, CDR2 SAAADI. Trimming at V came to 5 bases and at J to 3 bases, leaving 6 bases not matched to a gene. The CDR3: CASSWDYPDTGELFF. CDR3 bases: TGCGCCAGCAGTTGGGACTACCCAGACACCGGGGAGCTGTTTTTT.

This clonotype was observed many times. The rearrangement uses TRBV9 and TRBJ2-7, with 8 nucleotides matching TRBD2. J lost 2 bases, V lost 3 bases, and 7 bases had no gene match. The CDR3 is made up of 15 amino acids. The germline V gene encodes CDR1 SGDLS and CDR2 YYNGEE. CDR3 sequence (DNA): TGTGCCAGCAGCGCAACACCGGGACTAGCCTACGAGCAGTACTTC. Translation gives CASSATPGLAYEQYF.

There are a few counts of this clonotype. This chain links TRBV12-3 or TRBV12-4 with TRBJ1-1; no reliable D call. This CDR3 has 13 residues. V lost 2 bases and J 4 bases, leaving 8 bases between the germline ends. CDR3 coding DNA: TGTGCCAGCAGTTTACCTGTTGCCACTGAAGCTTTCTTT. As protein: CASSLPVATEAFF.